This TCR beta chain stems from a study of blood T cells in healthy people across ages. Study results and caveats: As naive T cell percentage varied, TCR beta diversity correlated strongly with it. More naive CD4+ cells and higher diversity marked long-lived donors relative to aged donors.

A sample-barcoded 5' primer and a J-beta primer mix were used in a second PCR of roughly 7 to 12 cycles. TCRdb passed the 5' RACE reads through MiXCR, listing each CDR3 protein once. The sample contains roughly 720,000 distinct CDR3 sequences, about 53% of which appear only once. In the case of this clonotype: Its matching antigen is unknown.

The CDR3 is 14 amino acids. Germline assignment: CDR1 LGHNA and CDR2 YSLEER. V lost 4 bases and J lost 7, with 14 bases in between. Russia was home to the donors, healthy Caucasian individuals aged about 6 to 90. The clonotype was recovered from an elderly man in good health. Sequenced: blood. V usage is TRBV4-3 and J usage is TRBJ2-1; tentative D call: TRBD1 (6 bases). The CDR3 sequence is CASSPGSQGNEQFF. CDR3 nucleotides: TGCGCCAGCAGCCCTGGAAGTCAGGGGAATGAGCAGTTCTTC.